This entry concerns a single T cell receptor beta chain. Its specificity is unknown. These data come from a study of T cells in Graves' hyperthyroidism and ophthalmopathy. CDR3 length: 12 residues. The germline V and J ends were trimmed by 4 bases and 4 bases, with 5 bases remaining between them. Study-level results: Most clonotypes expanded in the thyroid (above 0.001) were also present in blood.

TCR beta CDR3 sequences were amplified from RNA transcripts. The HTBI primer set served for first-round RT-PCR of the TCR CDR3. TCRdb redid the calling of the multiplex PCR reads with MiXCR, one entry per CDR3 protein. The sample has hundreds of thousands of distinct CDR3 sequences, around 22% seen once. Ophthalmopathy patients had moderate-to-severe active disease, CAS ≥3, NOSPECS ≥4, and disease duration under 3 months. Using 10 ml of fresh peripheral blood, PBMCs were prepared. V and J are TRBV12-3 or TRBV12-4 and TRBJ1-5; D unresolved. Specimen: blood. The clonotype originates from a woman aged 25 to 39 with Graves' ophthalmopathy. The CDR3 region is CASSWSNQPQHF. The CDR3 nucleotides read TGTGCCAGCAGTTGGAGTAATCAGCCCCAGCATTTT.